The 25 T cell receptor beta chains presented below share a single source sample, sequenced in a study of blood T cell repertoires in COVID-19. Only in-frame clones appear in the TCRdb table, and some are missing; sequencing was by immunoSEQ multiplex PCR. Counted here are 100,000 to 150,000 clones, roughly nine tenths occurring once; the ten biggest clones make up about 2%. The sample comprised peripheral blood. These receptors were collected from a man aged 50 to 59 with COVID-19, enrolled during active disease.

The V and J genes are TRBV19 and TRBJ1-4; D is perhaps TRBD1 (5 bases). Trimming pared 8 bases from V and 6 bases from J, leaving 16 bases between. Germline-derived CDR1 and CDR2 are LNHDA and SQIVND (reference sequence). The CDR3 covers 14 residues. The DNA of the CDR3 is TGTGCCAGTCGTCGGGAGGGACGAGATGAAAAACTGTTTTTT. Its translation is CASRREGRDEKLFF.

This chain joins TRBV24-1 and TRBJ2-2, with 8 nucleotides matching TRBD1. Germline V gene sequence: CDR1 KGHDR, CDR2 SFDVKD. The CDR3 sequence is 18 residues long. Trimming cost V 4 bases and J 1 base; bases outside gene matches: 10. This chain's CDR3 is CATSDPYPGTGNTGELFF. CDR3 nucleotide sequence: TGTGCCACCAGTGACCCATACCCCGGGACAGGGAACACCGGGGAGCTGTTTTTT.

V usage is TRBV9 and J usage is TRBJ1-6; 7 bases map to TRBD1. The CDR3 sequence is 18 residues long. Germline values: CDR1 SGDLS, CDR2 YYNGEE. V lost 0 bases to trimming and J lost 7 bases; unmatched junction nucleotides: 13. The CDR3 sequence is CASSVDGHWAGGNSPLHF. CDR3 sequence (DNA): TGTGCCAGCAGCGTAGATGGTCATTGGGCAGGGGGAAATTCACCCCTCCACTTT. Combining the CDR3 with reference TRBV9 and TRBJ1-6 gives the whole variable domain DSGVTQTPKHLITATGQRVTLRCSPRSGDLSVYWYQQSLDQGLQFLIQYYNGEERAKGNILERFSAQQFPDLHSELNLSSLELGDSALYFCASSVDGHWAGGNSPLHFGNGTRLTVT.

On this clone itself: Within the sample, other DNA sequences also encode this same CDR3. This rearrangement joins TRBV5-5 to TRBJ2-7; 12 bases map to TRBD2. Germline V gene data show CDR1 as SGHKS and CDR2 as YYEKEE (reference sequence). This CDR3 is 15 amino acids long. The J segment lost 4 bases and the V segment lost 4 bases, leaving 6 bases of the junction unmatched. CDR3 sequence: CASSPGLAGLYEQYV. Here the CDR3 DNA reads TGTGCCAGCAGCCCCGGACTAGCGGGGCTTTACGAGCAGTACGTC.

J is TRBJ1-4 and V is TRBV5-1; possible D gene TRBD1, 5 bases. Deletions cut 6 bases from V and 6 bases from J, with 12 bases between. The length of the CDR3 is 13 residues. Germline CDR1 reads SGHRS; CDR2 reads YFSETQ. DNA for the CDR3: TGCGCCAGCAAAACACCGGGGGATGAAAAACTGTTTTTT. This encodes CASKTPGDEKLFF.

This CDR3 reads CASSVGTGEQYF. The CDR3 nucleotides read TGTGCCAGCAGCGTAGGGACTGGCGAGCAGTACTTC. This chain uses TRBV7-8 with TRBJ2-7; TRBD2 is a possible D gene (6 bases). Looked up from germline, CDR1 is SGHVS and CDR2 is FQNEAQ. CDR3 size: 12 residues. V was trimmed by 5 bases and J by 6 bases, leaving 11 bases between them.

V gene TRBV6-5 combines with J gene TRBJ2-7; 8 bases line up with TRBD1. Germline CDR1 MNHEY, CDR2 SVGAGI. The J segment lost 3 bases and the V segment lost 2 bases, leaving 0 bases of the junction unmatched. CDR3 length: 13 residues. CDR3 sequence (DNA): TGTGCCAGCAGTTACGGGACAGGCTACGAGCAGTACGTC. It is translated as CASSYGTGYEQYV.

The chain employs TRBV4-2 and TRBJ2-5, with 13 bases that match TRBD2. Germline trimming cut 1 base from V and 6 bases from J; bases unmatched to any gene: 11. Germline values: CDR1 LGHNA, CDR2 YNFKEQ. This CDR3 contains 18 residues. The DNA of the CDR3 is TGTGCCAGCAGCCAAGGGTCACTAGCGGGAGGGCCTGGCCAGACCCAGTACTTC. Translation gives CASSQGSLAGGPGQTQYF.

The V and J genes are TRBV4-1 and TRBJ1-2, with 7 nucleotides matching TRBD1. The CDR3 extends over 16 amino acids. Germline V gene sequence: CDR1 MGHRA, CDR2 YSYEKL. The V gene end was trimmed by 0 bases and the J gene end by 5 bases; junction bases not matched to a gene: 9. The CDR3 loop is CASSQDRNPDRYGYTF. The CDR3 DNA is TGCGCCAGCAGCCAAGATCGAAACCCGGACAGGTATGGCTACACCTTC.

The chain combines TRBV6-5 with TRBJ1-5, with D possibly matching TRBD1 (6 bases). CDR3 length: 13 residues. From germline, CDR1 is MNHEY and CDR2 SVGAGI. The V end was cut by 6 bases, the J end by 8 bases, with 14 bases between. CDR3 protein: CASRRTAGKPQHF. The CDR3 nucleotides are TGTGCCAGCAGGAGGACAGCGGGGAAGCCCCAGCATTTT.

The rearrangement joins TRBV5-1 to TRBJ2-5, with TRBD1 identical over 8 bases. Per germline, CDR1 SGHRS and CDR2 YFSETQ. Unmatched junction bases numbered 3, after V lost 4 bases and J lost 1 base. The CDR3 totals 14 residues. CDR3 amino acids: CASSTGQGQETQYF. CDR3 DNA sequence: TGCGCCAGCAGCACCGGACAGGGCCAAGAGACCCAGTACTTC.

The CDR3 here is CASSLTGGTGANVLTF. The CDR3 coding sequence is TGCGCCAGCAGCTTGACGGGCGGGACTGGGGCCAACGTCCTGACTTTC. This sequence joins TRBV5-1 and TRBJ2-6; D might be TRBD2 (6 bases). The CDR3 is 16 residues long. Germline CDR1 reads SGHRS; CDR2 reads YFSETQ. The germline V and J ends were trimmed by 1 base and 2 bases, with 10 bases remaining between them.

This chain joins TRBV6-2 or TRBV6-3 and TRBJ2-5; TRBD2 agrees at 9 bases. The CDR3 has 17 amino acids. Trimming at V came to 5 bases and at J to 5 bases, leaving 15 bases not matched to a gene. The germline gives CDR1 MNHEY, CDR2 SVGEGT. The CDR3 coding sequence is TGTGCCAGCAGTACAGCCCCTCTTAGCGGGAGTTCGGAGACCCAGTACTTC. Residues: CASSTAPLSGSSETQYF.

This clone was picked up one time. The genes are TRBV18 and TRBJ2-7, with TRBD1 identical over 9 bases. The CDR3 is made up of 14 amino acids. Germline lookup yields CDR1 KGHSH and CDR2 LQKENI. V lost 4 bases, J lost 2 bases, and 3 bases stayed unmatched. CDR3 nucleotides: TGTGCCAGCTCACTGGACAGGGGCACCTACGAGCAGTACTTC. This gives the protein CASSLDRGTYEQYF. Drawing the rest from reference TRBV18 and TRBJ2-7, the complete variable domain is NAGVMQNPRHLVRRRGQEARLRCSPMKGHSHVYWYRQLPEEGLKFMVYLQKENIIDESGMPKERFSAEFPKEGPSILRIQQVVRGDSAAYFCASSLDRGTYEQYFGPGTRLTVT.

This sequence joins TRBV6-5 and TRBJ1-1; weak D call: TRBD1 (5 bases). V was pared by 8 bases and J by 6 bases, with 22 bases between. The CDR3 length is 15 residues. Germline CDR1 and CDR2: MNHEY and SVGAGI. CDR3 loop: CASQPQGFPTAEAFF. CDR3 DNA: TGTGCCAGCCAACCCCAGGGTTTCCCTACGGCTGAAGCTTTCTTT.

The chain links TRBV4-2 to TRBJ2-3; 10 bases map to TRBD2. This CDR3 comprises 16 residues. Unmatched junction bases numbered 2, after V lost 0 bases and J lost 2 bases. CDR1 and CDR2 (germline): LGHNA, YNFKEQ. The DNA of the CDR3 is TGTGCCAGCAGCCAAGAAGGACTAGCGGCCACAGATACGCAGTATTTT. It codes for CASSQEGLAATDTQYF.

This clone showed up just once. V is TRBV28 and J is TRBJ1-2; no firm D call. The CDR3 spans 11 residues. CDR1 and CDR2 from the germline V gene are MDHEN and SYDVKM. The V end lost 8 bases, the J end lost 4 bases, and 8 bases lay between the germline ends. The DNA of the CDR3 is TGTGCCAGCCGACATGGCTATGGCTACACCTTC. This encodes CASRHGYGYTF.

The chain links TRBV2 to TRBJ1-1; D is perhaps TRBD1 (5 bases). From germline, CDR1 is SNHLY and CDR2 FYNNEI. Trimming took 3 bases from V and 4 from J, leaving 12 bases between them. The CDR3 length is 14 residues. The CDR3 region has the DNA TGTGCCAGCAGTGACAGGGTACGGACCACTGAAGCTTTCTTT. Translation gives CASSDRVRTTEAFF.

This chain uses TRBV10-2 with TRBJ2-7; 7 bases match TRBD2. The V segment lost 8 bases and the J segment 1 base; nucleotides outside the gene matches: 11. CDR3 size: 15 residues. Germline assignment: CDR1 WSHSY and CDR2 SAAADI. The CDR3 is CASRRGESGSYEQYF. CDR3 in DNA: TGCGCCAGCCGACGGGGGGAAAGCGGTTCCTACGAGCAGTACTTC.

This rearrangement joins TRBV27 to TRBJ1-4; 7 nucleotides match TRBD1. Germline V lookup: CDR1 MNHEY, CDR2 SMNVEV (reference sequence). J lost 5 bases, V lost 4 bases, and 4 bases had no gene match. The CDR3 length is 14 residues. The CDR3 DNA is TGTGCCAGCAGTTCGACAGGGATCAATGAAAAACTGTTTTTT. It encodes CASSSTGINEKLFF.

The V call is TRBV9, the J call TRBJ2-1; 7 bases map to TRBD1. CDR1 and CDR2 (germline): SGDLS, YYNGEE. V dropped 4 bases and J dropped 3; count of bases not matched to a gene: 4. The CDR3 has 14 amino acids. The CDR3 nucleotides read TGTGCCAGCAGCCATTCAGGGGGCTACAATGAGCAGTTCTTC. It translates to CASSHSGGYNEQFF.

This chain connects TRBV18 to TRBJ2-7; the match to TRBD2 covers 9 bases. The J segment lost 7 bases and the V segment lost 6 bases, leaving 4 bases of the junction unmatched. Per the germline V gene, CDR1 is KGHSH and CDR2 is LQKENI. This CDR3 comprises 12 residues. CDR3 sequence: CASSGTSREQYF. The CDR3 bases are TGTGCCAGCTCGGGGACTAGCAGGGAGCAGTACTTC.

CDR3 in DNA: TGTGCCAGCAGTTCGACGACTAGCGGGAGATGGGAGACCCAGTACTTC. It is translated as CASSSTTSGRWETQYF. This chain connects TRBV28 to TRBJ2-5, with 12 bases that match TRBD2. The CDR3 sequence is 16 residues long. V lost 4 bases, J lost 5 bases, and 8 bases stayed unmatched. In germline, CDR1 is MDHEN, CDR2 SYDVKM. The variable domain in full, with the rest retrieved from reference TRBV28 and TRBJ2-5, is DVKVTQSSRYLVKRTGEKVFLECVQDMDHENMFWYRQDPGLGLRLIYFSYDVKMKEKGDIPEGYSVSREKKERFSLILESASTNQTSMYLCASSSTTSGRWETQYFGPGTRLLVL.

The rearrangement uses TRBV21-1 and TRBJ2-7; the table's D call, TRBD2, has no DNA check behind it. TRBV21-1 is a listed pseudogene. There are 14 residues in the CDR3. The chain's CDR3 is CASSNCTVYYEQYF. CDR3 DNA: TGTGCCAGCAGCAATTGCACGGTGTACTACGAGCAGTACTTC.

The V gene is TRBV5-6, the J gene TRBJ1-4, with 7 bases lining up with TRBD1. V shed 3 bases and J 7 bases; nucleotides not matched to a gene: 12. The CDR3 totals 16 residues. CDR1 SGHDT and CDR2 YYEEEE come from the germline V gene. DNA of the CDR3: TGTGCCAGCAGCTCGACGAACAGGGGTTTTGTTGAAAAACTGTTTTTT. As protein: CASSSTNRGFVEKLFF.